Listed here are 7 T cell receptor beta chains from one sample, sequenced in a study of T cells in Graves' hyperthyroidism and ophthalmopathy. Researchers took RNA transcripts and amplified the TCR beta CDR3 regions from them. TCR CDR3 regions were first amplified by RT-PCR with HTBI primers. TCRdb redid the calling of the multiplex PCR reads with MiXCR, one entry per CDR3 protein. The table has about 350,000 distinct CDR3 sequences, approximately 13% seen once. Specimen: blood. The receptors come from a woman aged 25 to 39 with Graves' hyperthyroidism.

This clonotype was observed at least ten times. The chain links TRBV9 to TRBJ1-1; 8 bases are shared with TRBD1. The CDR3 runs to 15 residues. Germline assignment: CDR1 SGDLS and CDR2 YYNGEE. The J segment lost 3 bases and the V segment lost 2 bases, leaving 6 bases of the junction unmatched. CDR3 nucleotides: TGTGCCAGCAGCGTGAGGACAGGGAGGGACACTGAAGCTTTCTTT. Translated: CASSVRTGRDTEAFF.

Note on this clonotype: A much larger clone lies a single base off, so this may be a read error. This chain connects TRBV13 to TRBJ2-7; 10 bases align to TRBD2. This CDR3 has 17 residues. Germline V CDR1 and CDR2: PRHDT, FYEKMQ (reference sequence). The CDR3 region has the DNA TGTGCCAGCAGCTTATCGGTAGCCGGGACTAGCGTCTACGAGCAGCACTTC. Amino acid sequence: CASSLSVAGTSVYEQHF.

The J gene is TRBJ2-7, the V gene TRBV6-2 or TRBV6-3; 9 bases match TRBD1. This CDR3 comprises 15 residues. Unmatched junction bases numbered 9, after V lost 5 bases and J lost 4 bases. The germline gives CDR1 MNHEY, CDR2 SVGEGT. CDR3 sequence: CASSNTGTGRYEQYF. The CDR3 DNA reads TGTGCCAGCAGTAACACCGGGACAGGGCGATACGAGCAGTACTTC.

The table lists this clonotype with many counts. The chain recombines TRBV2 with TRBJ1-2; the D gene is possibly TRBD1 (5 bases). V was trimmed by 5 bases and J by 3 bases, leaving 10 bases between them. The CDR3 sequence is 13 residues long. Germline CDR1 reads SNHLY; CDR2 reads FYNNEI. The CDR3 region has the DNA TGTGCCAGCAGTCGACAGCCGGACTATGGCTACACCTTC. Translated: CASSRQPDYGYTF.

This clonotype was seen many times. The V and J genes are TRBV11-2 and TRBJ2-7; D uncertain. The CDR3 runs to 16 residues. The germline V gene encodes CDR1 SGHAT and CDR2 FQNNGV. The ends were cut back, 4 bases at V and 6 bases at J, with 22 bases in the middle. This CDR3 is CASSSGLYGEGLEQYF. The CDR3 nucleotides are TGTGCCAGCAGCTCAGGTCTTTATGGGGAAGGGCTCGAGCAGTACTTC.

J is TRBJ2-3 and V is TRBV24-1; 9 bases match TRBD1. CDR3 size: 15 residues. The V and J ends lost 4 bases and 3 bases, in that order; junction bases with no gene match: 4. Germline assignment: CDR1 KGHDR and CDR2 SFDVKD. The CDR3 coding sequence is TGTGCCACCAGTGACCCGGGACAGGGAACAGATACGCAGTATTTT. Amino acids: CATSDPGQGTDTQYF.

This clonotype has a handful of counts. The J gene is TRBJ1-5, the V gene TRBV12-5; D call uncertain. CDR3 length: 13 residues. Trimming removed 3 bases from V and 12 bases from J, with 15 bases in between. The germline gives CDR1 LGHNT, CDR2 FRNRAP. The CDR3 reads CASGLLRALVQHF. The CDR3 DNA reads TGTGCTAGTGGTTTACTCCGGGCCCTCGTCCAGCATTTT.